This T cell receptor (beta chain) came from a study of cytomegalovirus exposure and HLA in healthy donors. Study observations and caveats: Rates of TCR association differed by HLA locus in a later analysis, with DRB1 highest and HLA-C lowest.

Although they were nominally healthy when sampled, donors likely had unrecorded immune exposures. The CDR3 totals 13 residues. Germline-derived CDR1 and CDR2 are SGHDN and FVKESK. The V end lost 0 bases, the J end lost 9 bases, and 9 bases lay between the germline ends. This clone was found a few times. Antigen unknown. The PCR ran on 60 Vbeta and 13 Jbeta primers. The protocol was immunoSEQ multiplex PCR, while the TCRdb copy is restricted to in-frame clones and leaves out a portion. Here the sample spans tens of thousands of clones, 76% being singletons. The origin of this receptor is a male donor in good health and CMV-seronegative. This chain joins TRBV14 and TRBJ2-4, with D unclear. Material for sequencing was PBMCs. The DNA for the CDR3 is TGTGCCAGCAGCCAAGACGTAACTGGCATTCAGTACTTC. Encoded protein: CASSQDVTGIQYF. Supplemented by reference TRBV14 and TRBJ2-4, the full variable domain reads EAGVTQFPSHSVIEKGQTVTLRCDPISGHDNLYWYRRVMGKEIKFLLHFVKESKQDESGMPNNRFLAERTGGTYSTLKVQPAELEDSGVYFCASSQDVTGIQYFGAGTRLSVL.